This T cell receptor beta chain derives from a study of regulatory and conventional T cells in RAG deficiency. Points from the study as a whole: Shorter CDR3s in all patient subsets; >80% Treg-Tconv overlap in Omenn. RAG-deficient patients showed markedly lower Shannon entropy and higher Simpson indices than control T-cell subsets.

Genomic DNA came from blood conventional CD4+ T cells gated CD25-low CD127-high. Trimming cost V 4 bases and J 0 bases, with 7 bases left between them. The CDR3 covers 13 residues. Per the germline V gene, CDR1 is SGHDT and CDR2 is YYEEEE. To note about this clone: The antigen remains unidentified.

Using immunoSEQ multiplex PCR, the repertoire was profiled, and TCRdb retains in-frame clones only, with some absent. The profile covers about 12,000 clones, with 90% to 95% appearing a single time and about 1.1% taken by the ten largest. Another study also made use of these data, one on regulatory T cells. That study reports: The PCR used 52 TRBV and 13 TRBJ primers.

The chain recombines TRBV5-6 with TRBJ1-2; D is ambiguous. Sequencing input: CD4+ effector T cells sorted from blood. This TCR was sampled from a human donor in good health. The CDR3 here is CASSPIANYGYTF. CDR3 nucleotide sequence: TGTGCCAGCAGCCCGATAGCTAACTATGGCTACACCTTC.